These 7 T cell receptor beta chains came from one sample sequenced in a study of T cell responses to AZD1222 COVID-19 vaccine. The assay was immunoSEQ multiplex PCR, and TCRdb's table has in-frame clones only and misses some. The sample contains about 130,000 clones, around 90% of which appear only once. The input for sequencing was peripheral blood, taken 28 days after the second AZD1222 dose. These TCRs come from an adult who received the AZD1222 COVID-19 vaccine.

The rearrangement joins TRBV4-1 to TRBJ1-6, with a possible D match to TRBD1 (5 bases). Germline CDR1 and CDR2: MGHRA and YSYEKL. The CDR3 has 14 amino acids. Trimming left V 0 bases short and J 14 bases short, with 14 bases between. The CDR3 spells CASSQDRQGWALHF. The CDR3 DNA is TGCGCCAGCAGCCAAGATCGCCAGGGCTGGGCCCTCCACTTT.

This chain uses TRBV25-1 with TRBJ2-1; maybe TRBD2 (6 bases). The CDR3 has 13 residues. V lost 8 bases and J lost 7, with 15 bases in between. Germline lookup yields CDR1 MGHDK and CDR2 SYGVNS. CDR3 in DNA: TGTGCCAGCGGAGGGCCGGTGGAAAATGAGCAGTTCTTC. Translation: CASGGPVENEQFF.

This sequence joins TRBV5-1 and TRBJ2-5; the D is unclear. V was trimmed by 1 base and J by 2 bases, leaving 6 bases between them. Germline V gene lookup returns CDR1 SGHRS and CDR2 YFSETQ. The CDR3 contains 13 residues. CDR3 region: CASSLPQQETQYF. The CDR3 DNA sequence: TGCGCCAGCAGCTTGCCGCAGCAAGAGACCCAGTACTTC.

The CDR3 protein is CSAGSRGELFF. In nucleotides, the CDR3 is TGCAGTGCTGGGAGTCGCGGGGAGCTGTTTTTT. The chain uses TRBV20-1 and TRBJ2-2, with D possibly TRBD2 on 5 matching bases. With 5 bases removed from V and 7 bases from J, the gap between germline ends came to 8 bases. CDR1 and CDR2 (germline): DFQATT, SNEGSKA (reference sequence). The CDR3 is made up of 11 amino acids.

V usage is TRBV5-5 and J usage is TRBJ1-1, with unresolved D. The CDR3 sequence is 14 residues long. V lost 2 bases, J lost 4 bases, and 12 bases lay in between. Looked up from germline, CDR1 is SGHKS and CDR2 is YYEKEE (reference sequence). As DNA, the CDR3 is TGTGCCAGCAGCTTAGTCGCGGATATCACTGAAGCTTTCTTT. It yields the protein CASSLVADITEAFF.

This clone appeared a single time. This chain connects TRBV5-1 to TRBJ2-2; the match to TRBD1 covers 8 bases. CDR3 length: 15 residues. Looked up from germline, CDR1 is SGHRS and CDR2 is YFSETQ. Trimming cost V 4 bases and J 2 bases; bases outside gene matches: 4. As DNA, the CDR3 is TGCGCCAGCAGCCCGGGACAGGCAAACACCGGGGAGCTGTTTTTT. It is translated as CASSPGQANTGELFF.

The rearrangement uses TRBV21-1 and TRBJ2-7; the table gives TRBD1 as D, unverified against the DNA. TRBV21-1 is termed a pseudogene. CDR3 length: 15 amino acids. CDR3 sequence reads: CASSPDRTNTYEQYF. The CDR3 nucleotides are TGTGCCAGCAGCCCCGACAGGACGAACACCTACGAGCAGTACTTC.